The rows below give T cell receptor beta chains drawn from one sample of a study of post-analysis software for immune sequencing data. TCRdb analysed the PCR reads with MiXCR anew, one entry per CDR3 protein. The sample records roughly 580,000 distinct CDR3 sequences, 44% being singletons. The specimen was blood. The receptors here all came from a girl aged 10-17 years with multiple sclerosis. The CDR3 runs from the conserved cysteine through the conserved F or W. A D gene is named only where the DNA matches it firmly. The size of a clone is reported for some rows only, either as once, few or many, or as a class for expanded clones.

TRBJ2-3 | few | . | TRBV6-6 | CASALGGGDTQYF | TGTGCCAGTGCCCTAGGGGGAGGAGATACGCAGTATTTT
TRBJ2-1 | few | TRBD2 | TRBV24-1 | CATSYSGSSPEQFF | TGTGCCACCAGTTATAGCGGGAGCAGCCCTGAGCAGTTCTTC
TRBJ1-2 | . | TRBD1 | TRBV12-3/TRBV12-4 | CASSRSRGIGYTF | TGTGCCAGCAGTCGGTCCAGGGGGATAGGCTACACCTTC
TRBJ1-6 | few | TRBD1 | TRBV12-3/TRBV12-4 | CASSAGQGGSPLHF | TGTGCCAGCAGTGCAGGACAGGGTGGGTCACCCCTCCACTTT
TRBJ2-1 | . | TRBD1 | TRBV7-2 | CASSRQGSGQFF | TGTGCCAGCAGCCGACAGGGGAGTGGGCAGTTCTTC
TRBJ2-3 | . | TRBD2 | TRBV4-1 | CASSHPPQRGAELTDTQYF | TGCGCCAGCAGCCATCCCCCCCAGCGGGGGGCCGAGCTCACAGATACGCAGTATTTT
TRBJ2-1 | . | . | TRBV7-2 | CASIHSDNEQFF | TGTGCCAGCATCCATTCGGACAATGAGCAGTTCTTC
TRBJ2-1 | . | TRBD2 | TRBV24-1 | CATSDPGTSGTNEQFF | TGTGCCACCAGTGATCCCGGGACTAGCGGGACCAATGAGCAGTTCTTC
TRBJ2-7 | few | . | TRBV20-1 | CSANPLREASYEQYF | TGCAGTGCCAACCCGCTGCGGGAAGCCTCCTACGAGCAGTACTTC
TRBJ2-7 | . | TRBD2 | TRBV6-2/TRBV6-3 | CASSSSGTSGSSQYF | TGTGCCAGCAGTTCTTCCGGGACTAGCGGGTCCTCGCAGTACTTC
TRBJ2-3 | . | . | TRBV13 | CASSLRYWADTQYF | TGTGCCAGCAGCTTGCGCTATTGGGCAGATACGCAGTATTTT
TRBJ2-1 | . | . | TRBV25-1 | CASRPAGAGEQFF | TGTGCCAGTCGACCAGCGGGTGCCGGTGAGCAGTTCTTC
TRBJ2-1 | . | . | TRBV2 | CASRERWGTEQFF | TGTGCCAGCAGGGAGCGGTGGGGTACTGAGCAGTTCTTC
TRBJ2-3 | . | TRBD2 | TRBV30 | CAWSDGLGTDTQYF | TGTGCCTGGAGTGACGGACTAGGGACAGATACGCAGTATTTT
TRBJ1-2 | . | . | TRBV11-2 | CASSLALAFNYGYTF | TGTGCCAGCAGCTTAGCCCTGGCATTTAACTATGGCTACACCTTC
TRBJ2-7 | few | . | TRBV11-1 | CASSLTPDGISYEQYF | TGTGCCAGCAGCTTAACCCCCGACGGAATCTCCTACGAGCAGTACTTC
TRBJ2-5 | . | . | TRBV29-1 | CSDASDGVETQYF | TGCAGCGACGCGTCCGACGGCGTAGAGACCCAGTACTTC
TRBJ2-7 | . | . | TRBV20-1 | CSARDEGGLREQYF | TGCAGTGCTAGAGACGAGGGGGGACTACGTGAGCAGTACTTC
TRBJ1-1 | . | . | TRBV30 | CAWSGGAGEAFF | TGTGCCTGGAGTGGGGGGGCTGGTGAAGCTTTCTTT
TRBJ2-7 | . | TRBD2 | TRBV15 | CATSRPGGSYEQYF | TGTGCCACCAGCAGGCCGGGGGGGTCCTACGAGCAGTACTTC
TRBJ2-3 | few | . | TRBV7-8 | CASIKPGGQRGTDTQYF | TGTGCCAGCATCAAACCCGGGGGGCAGCGGGGCACAGATACGCAGTATTTT
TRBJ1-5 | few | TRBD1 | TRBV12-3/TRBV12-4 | CASSPTGEGNQPQHF | TGTGCCAGCAGTCCTACAGGGGAGGGCAATCAGCCCCAGCATTTT
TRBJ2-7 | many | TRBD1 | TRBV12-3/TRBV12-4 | CASSPGGPYEQYF | TGTGCCAGCAGCCCAGGGGGTCCCTACGAGCAGTACTTC
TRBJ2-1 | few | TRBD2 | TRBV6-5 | CASSTLAGERRNEQFF | TGTGCCAGCAGTACCTTAGCGGGAGAGCGTCGGAATGAGCAGTTCTTC
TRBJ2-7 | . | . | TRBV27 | CASSISRGIPYEQYF | TGTGCCAGCAGTATATCTAGGGGGATTCCCTACGAGCAGTACTTC
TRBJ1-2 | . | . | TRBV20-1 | CSAARRRQAYGYTF | TGCAGTGCTGCCAGAAGGAGGCAGGCCTATGGCTACACCTTC
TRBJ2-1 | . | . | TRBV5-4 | CASSFQRTAVYNEQFF | TGTGCCAGCAGCTTTCAACGGACAGCTGTATACAATGAGCAGTTCTTC
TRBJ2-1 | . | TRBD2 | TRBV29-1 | CSVEGREGPGNEQFF | TGCAGCGTTGAGGGGCGGGAGGGCCCGGGCAATGAGCAGTTCTTC
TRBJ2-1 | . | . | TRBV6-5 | CASSYSSRSWYNEQFF | TGTGCCAGCAGTTACTCGTCGCGGAGCTGGTACAATGAGCAGTTCTTC
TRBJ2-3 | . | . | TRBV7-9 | CASSLHHSAFTQYF | TGTGCCAGCAGCTTACATCATTCTGCGTTTACGCAGTATTTT
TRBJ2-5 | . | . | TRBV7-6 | CASSLEDIRGETQYF | TGTGCCAGCAGCTTAGAAGATATTCGCGGAGAGACCCAGTACTTC
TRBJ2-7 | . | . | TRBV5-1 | CASSLELGQNYEQYF | TGCGCCAGCAGCTTGGAGCTAGGACAGAATTACGAGCAGTACTTC
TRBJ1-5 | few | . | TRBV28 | CASSLDSSQPQHF | TGTGCCAGCAGTTTAGACAGTTCTCAGCCCCAGCATTTT
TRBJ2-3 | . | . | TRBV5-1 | CASSPGKENTDTQYF | TGCGCCAGCAGCCCCGGGAAGGAGAACACAGATACGCAGTATTTT
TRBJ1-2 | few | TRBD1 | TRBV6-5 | CASGTGETYGYTF | TGTGCCAGCGGGACAGGGGAGACCTATGGCTACACCTTC
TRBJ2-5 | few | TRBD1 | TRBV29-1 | CSVGPGQTTETQYF | TGCAGCGTGGGTCCGGGACAGACGACGGAGACCCAGTACTTC
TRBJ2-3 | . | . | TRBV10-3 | CATLDGRTQYF | TGTGCCACCTTAGACGGGCGTACGCAGTATTTT
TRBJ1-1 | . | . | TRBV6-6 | CASRTGSDTEAFF | TGTGCCAGCAGGACCGGATCGGACACTGAAGCTTTCTTT
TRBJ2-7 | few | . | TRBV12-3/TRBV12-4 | CASSRDGAYEQYF | TGTGCCAGCAGCCGGGACGGTGCCTACGAGCAGTACTTC
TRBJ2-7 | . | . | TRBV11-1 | CASSLLEGTPYEQYF | TGTGCCAGCAGCCTACTGGAGGGTACTCCCTACGAGCAGTACTTC
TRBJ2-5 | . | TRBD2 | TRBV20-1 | CSGAGGLSETQYF | TGCAGTGGGGCGGGGGGGCTGTCTGAGACCCAGTACTTC
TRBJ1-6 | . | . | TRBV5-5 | CASSLAAGPGSPLHF | TGTGCCAGCAGCTTGGCGGCAGGGCCTGGCTCACCCCTCCACTTT
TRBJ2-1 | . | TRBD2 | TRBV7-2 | CASSLALAGGHNEQFF | TGTGCCAGCAGCTTAGCGCTAGCGGGAGGGCACAATGAGCAGTTCTTC
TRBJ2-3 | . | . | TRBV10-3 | CAISVAIGTVAGTDTQYF | TGTGCCATCAGTGTGGCGATAGGGACGGTAGCAGGCACAGATACGCAGTATTTT
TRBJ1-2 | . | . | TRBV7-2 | CASSPMMTTGYTF | TGTGCCAGCAGCCCCATGATGACAACCGGCTACACCTTC
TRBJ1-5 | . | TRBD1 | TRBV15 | CATSREGGGQISRGNQPQHF | TGTGCCACCAGCAGAGAAGGAGGGGGACAGATATCGAGGGGCAATCAGCCCCAGCATTTT
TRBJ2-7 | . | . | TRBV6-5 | CASSSLGHTYEQYF | TGTGCCAGCAGTTCCTTGGGACATACTTACGAGCAGTACTTC
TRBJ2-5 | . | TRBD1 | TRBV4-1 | CASSRPGQDQETQYF | TGCGCCAGCAGCCGACCGGGACAGGACCAAGAGACCCAGTACTTC
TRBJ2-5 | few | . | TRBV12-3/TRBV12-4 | CASSLPGPGETQYF | TGTGCCAGCAGTTTACCGGGGCCAGGGGAGACCCAGTACTTC
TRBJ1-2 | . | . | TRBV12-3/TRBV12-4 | CASSLGVSSDTF | TGTGCCAGCAGTTTAGGTGTGTCGTCGGACACCTTC